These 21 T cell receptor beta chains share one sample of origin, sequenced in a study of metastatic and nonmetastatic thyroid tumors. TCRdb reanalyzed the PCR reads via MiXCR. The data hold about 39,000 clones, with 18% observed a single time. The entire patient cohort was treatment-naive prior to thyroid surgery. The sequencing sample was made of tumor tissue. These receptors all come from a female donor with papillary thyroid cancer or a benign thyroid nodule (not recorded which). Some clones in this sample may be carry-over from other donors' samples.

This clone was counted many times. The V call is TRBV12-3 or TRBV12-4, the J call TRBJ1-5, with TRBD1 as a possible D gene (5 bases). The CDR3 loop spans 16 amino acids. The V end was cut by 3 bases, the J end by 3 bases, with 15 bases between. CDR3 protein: CASSFVAGDDNQPQHF. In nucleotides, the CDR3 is TGTGCCAGCAGTTTCGTGGCGGGGGATGACAATCAGCCCCAGCATTTT.

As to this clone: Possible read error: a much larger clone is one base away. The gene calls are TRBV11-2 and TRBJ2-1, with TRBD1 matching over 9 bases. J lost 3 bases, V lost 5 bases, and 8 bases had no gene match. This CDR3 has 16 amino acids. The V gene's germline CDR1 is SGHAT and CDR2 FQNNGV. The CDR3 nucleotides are TGTGCCAGCAGCCGTGCCGGGACAGGGAACTACAATGAGCAGTTCTTC. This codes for CASSRAGTGNYNEQFF.

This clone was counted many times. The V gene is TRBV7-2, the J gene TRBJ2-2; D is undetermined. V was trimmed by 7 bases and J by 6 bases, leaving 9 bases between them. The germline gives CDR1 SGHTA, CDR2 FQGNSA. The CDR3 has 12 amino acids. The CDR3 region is CASKGLSGELFF. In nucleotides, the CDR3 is TGTGCCAGCAAAGGGCTCTCCGGGGAGCTGTTTTTT.

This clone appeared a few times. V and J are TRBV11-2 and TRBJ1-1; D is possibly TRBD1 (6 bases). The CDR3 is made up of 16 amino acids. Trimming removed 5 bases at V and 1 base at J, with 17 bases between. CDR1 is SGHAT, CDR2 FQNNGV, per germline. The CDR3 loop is CASSPHPTGTNTEAFF. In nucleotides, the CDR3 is TGTGCCAGCAGCCCACACCCGACAGGTACGAACACTGAAGCTTTCTTT.

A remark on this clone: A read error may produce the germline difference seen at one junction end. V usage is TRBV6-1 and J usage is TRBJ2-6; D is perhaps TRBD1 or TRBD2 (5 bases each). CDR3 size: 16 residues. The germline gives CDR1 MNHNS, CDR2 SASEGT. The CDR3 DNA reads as TGTGCCAGCAGTGAAGGACGGGGCCACGGGGCCAACGTCCTGAATTTC. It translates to CASSEGRGHGANVLNF.

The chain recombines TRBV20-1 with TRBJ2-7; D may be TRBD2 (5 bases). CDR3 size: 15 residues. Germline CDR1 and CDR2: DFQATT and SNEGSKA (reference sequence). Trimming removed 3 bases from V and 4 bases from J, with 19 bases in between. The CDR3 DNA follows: TGCAGTGCTAGTCCCGGACTGGGAAGAGTTTACGAGCAGTACGTC. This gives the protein CSASPGLGRVYEQYV.

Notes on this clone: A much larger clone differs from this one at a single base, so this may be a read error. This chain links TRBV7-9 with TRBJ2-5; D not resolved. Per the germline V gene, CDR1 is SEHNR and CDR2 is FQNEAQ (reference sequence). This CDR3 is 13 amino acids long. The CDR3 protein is CASSLAGPETHYF. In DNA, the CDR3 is TGTGCCAGCAGCTTAGCAGGGCCGGAGACCCATTACTTC.

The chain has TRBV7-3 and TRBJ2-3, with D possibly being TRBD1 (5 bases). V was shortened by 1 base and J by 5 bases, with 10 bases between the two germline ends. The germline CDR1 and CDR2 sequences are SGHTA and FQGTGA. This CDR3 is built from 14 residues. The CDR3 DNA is TGTGCCAGCAGCTTAAGTTCCAGGGTAGATACGCAGTATTTT. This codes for CASSLSSRVDTQYF.

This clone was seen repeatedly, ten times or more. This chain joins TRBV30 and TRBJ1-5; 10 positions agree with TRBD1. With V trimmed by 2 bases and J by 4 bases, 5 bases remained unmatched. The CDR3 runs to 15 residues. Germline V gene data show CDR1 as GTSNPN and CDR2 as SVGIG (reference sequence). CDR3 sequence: CAWSIPGQGNQPQHF. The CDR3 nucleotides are TGTGCCTGGAGTATCCCGGGACAGGGGAATCAGCCCCAGCATTTT.

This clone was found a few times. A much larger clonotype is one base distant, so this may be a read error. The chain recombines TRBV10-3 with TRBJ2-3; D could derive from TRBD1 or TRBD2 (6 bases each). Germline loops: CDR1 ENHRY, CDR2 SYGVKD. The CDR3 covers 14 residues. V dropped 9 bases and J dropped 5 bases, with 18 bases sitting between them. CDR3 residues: CAIAPRGGRDTQYF. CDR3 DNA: TGTGCCATTGCTCCTAGAGGGGGGCGAGATACGCAGTATTTT.

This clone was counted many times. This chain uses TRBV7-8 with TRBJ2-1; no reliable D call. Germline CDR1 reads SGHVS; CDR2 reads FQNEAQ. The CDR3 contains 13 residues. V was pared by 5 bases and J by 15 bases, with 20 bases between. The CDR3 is CASSLRQAAILFF. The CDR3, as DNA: TGTGCCAGCAGCCTGAGACAAGCCGCTATCCTGTTCTTC.

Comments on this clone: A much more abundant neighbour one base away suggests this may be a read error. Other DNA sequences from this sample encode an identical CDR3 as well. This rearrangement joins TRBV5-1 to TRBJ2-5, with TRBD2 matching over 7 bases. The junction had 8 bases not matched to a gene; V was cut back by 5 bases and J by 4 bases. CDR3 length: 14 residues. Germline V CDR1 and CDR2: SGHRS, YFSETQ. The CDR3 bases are TGCGCCAGCAGGGGACTAACTCGCCGAGAGACCCAGTACTTC. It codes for CASRGLTRRETQYF.

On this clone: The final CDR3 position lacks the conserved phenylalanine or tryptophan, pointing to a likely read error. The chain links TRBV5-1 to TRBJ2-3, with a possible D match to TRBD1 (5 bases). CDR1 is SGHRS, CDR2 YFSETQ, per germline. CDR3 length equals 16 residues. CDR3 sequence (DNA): TGCGCCAGCAGCTTGGAACAGGTGGCGCGCACATATACGCAGTATTCT. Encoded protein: CASSLEQVARTYTQYS.

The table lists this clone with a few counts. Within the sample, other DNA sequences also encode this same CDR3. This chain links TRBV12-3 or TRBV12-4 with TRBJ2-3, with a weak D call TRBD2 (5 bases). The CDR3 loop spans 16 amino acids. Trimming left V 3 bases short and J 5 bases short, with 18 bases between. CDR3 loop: CASSFGAGGPRDTQYF. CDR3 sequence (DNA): TGTGCCAGCAGTTTTGGAGCTGGAGGTCCAAGAGATACGCAGTATTTT.

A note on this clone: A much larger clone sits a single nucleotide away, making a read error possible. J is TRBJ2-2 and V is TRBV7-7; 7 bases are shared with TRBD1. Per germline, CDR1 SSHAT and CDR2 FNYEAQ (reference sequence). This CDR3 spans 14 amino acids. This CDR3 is CASSVDREIVELFF. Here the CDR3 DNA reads TGTGCTAGCAGCGTCGACAGGGAAATCGTGGAGCTGTTTTTT.

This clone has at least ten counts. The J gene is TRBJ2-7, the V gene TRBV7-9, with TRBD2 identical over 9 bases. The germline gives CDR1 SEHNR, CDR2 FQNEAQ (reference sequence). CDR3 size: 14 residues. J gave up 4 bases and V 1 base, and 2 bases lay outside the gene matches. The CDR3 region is CASSLVAGAYEQYF. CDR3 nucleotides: TGTGCCAGCAGCTTAGTAGCGGGAGCTTACGAGCAGTACTTC.

The CDR3 loop reads CASSVELQGTVYMNTEAFF. In nucleotides, the CDR3 is TGTGCCAGCAGCGTAGAATTACAGGGAACGGTCTATATGAACACTGAAGCTTTCTTT. The chain joins TRBV9 to TRBJ1-1, with TRBD1 as a possible D gene (6 bases). Germline values: CDR1 SGDLS, CDR2 YYNGEE. Trimming took 0 bases from V and 0 from J, leaving 21 bases between them. The CDR3 consists of 19 residues.

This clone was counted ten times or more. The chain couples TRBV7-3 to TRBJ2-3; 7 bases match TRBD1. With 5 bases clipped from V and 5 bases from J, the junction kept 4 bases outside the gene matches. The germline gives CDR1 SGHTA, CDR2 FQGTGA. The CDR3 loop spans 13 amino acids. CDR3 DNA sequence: TGTGCCAGCAGCCCAAACAGGGGAGATACGCAGTATTTT. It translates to CASSPNRGDTQYF. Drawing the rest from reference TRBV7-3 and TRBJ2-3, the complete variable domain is GAGVSQTPSNKVTEKGKYVELRCDPISGHTALYWYRQSLGQGPEFLIYFQGTGAADDSGLPNDRFFAVRPEGSVSTLKIQRTERGDSAVYLCASSPNRGDTQYFGPGTRLTVL.

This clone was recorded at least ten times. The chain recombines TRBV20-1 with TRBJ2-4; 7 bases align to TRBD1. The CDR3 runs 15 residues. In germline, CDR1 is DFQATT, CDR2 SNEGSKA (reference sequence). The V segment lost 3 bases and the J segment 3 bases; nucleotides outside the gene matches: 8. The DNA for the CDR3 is TGCAGTGCTAGGGCCGACAGGGTGGGCAAAAACATTCAGTACTTC. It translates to CSARADRVGKNIQYF.

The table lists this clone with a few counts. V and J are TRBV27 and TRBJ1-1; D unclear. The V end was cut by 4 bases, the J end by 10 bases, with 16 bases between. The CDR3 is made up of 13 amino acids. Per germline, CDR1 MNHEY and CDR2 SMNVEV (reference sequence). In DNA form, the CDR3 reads TGTGCCAGCAGTTCCGCGACCGAGGGTGTAGCTTTCTTT. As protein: CASSSATEGVAFF.

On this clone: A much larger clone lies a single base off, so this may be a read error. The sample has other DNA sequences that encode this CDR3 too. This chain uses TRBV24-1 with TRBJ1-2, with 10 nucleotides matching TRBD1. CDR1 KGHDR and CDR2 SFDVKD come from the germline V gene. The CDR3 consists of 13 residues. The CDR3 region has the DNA TGTGCCACCAGTGAACCGGACAGGGGGGGCTACACATTC. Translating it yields CATSEPDRGGYTF.